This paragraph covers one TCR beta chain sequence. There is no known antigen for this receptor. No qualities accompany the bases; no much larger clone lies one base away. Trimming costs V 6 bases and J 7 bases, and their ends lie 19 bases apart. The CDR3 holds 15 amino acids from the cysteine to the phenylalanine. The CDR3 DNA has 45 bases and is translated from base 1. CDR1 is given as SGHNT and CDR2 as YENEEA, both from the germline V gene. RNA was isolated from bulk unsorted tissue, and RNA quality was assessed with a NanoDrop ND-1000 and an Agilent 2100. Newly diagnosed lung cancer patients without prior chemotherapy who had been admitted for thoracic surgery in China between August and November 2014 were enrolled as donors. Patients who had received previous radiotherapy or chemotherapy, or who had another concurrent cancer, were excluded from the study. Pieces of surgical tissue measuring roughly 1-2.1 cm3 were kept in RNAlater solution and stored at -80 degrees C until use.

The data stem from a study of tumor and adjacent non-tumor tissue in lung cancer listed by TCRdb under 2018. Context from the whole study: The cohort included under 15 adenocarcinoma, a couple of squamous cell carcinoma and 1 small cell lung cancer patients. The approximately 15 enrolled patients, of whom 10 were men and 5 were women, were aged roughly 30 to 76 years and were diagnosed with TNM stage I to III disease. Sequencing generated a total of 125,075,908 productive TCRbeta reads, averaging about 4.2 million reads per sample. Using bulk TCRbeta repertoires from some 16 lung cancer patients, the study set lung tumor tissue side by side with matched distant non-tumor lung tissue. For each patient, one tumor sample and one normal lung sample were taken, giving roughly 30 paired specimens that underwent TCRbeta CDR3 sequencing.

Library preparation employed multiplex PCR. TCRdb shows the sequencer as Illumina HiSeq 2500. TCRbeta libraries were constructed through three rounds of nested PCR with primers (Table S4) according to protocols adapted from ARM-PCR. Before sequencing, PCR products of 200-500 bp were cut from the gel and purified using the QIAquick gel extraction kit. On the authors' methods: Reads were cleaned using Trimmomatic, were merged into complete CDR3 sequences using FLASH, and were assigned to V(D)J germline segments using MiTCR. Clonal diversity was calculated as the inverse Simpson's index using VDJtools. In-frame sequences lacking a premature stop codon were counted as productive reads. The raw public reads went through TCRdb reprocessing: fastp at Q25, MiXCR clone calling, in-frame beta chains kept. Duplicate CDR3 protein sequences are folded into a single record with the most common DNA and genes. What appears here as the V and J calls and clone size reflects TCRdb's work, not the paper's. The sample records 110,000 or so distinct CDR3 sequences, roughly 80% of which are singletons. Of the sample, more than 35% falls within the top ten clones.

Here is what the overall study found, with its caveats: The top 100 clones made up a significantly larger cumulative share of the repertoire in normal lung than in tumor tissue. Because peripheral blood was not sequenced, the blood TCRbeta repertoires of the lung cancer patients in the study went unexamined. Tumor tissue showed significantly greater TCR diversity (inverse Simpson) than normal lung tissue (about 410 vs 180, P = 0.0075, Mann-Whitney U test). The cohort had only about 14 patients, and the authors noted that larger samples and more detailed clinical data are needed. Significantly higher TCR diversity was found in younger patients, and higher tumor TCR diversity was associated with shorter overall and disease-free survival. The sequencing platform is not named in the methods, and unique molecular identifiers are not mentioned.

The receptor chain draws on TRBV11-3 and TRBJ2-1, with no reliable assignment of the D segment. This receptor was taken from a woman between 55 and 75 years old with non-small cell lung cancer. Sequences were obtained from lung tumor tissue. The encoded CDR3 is CASRVLELLRNEQFF. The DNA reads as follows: TGTGCCAGCAGAGTTTTGGAACTACTAAGAAATGAGCAGTTCTTC. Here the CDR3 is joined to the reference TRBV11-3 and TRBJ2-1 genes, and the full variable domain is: EAGVVQSPRYKIIEKKQPVAFWCNPISGHNTLYWYLQNLGQGPELLIRYENEEAVDDSQLPKDRFSAERLKGVDSTLKIQPAELGDSAVYLCASRVLELLRNEQFFGPGTRLTVL.